The rows below give T cell receptor beta chains drawn from one sample of a study of cytotoxic CD8 clonotypes in ibrutinib-treated CLL. Measured with immunoSEQ multiplex PCR; TCRdb has only the in-frame clones, and not every one. Here the sample spans approximately 45,000 clones, 60% to 80% being singletons. Sequences were derived from PBMCs, sampled after 12 months of ibrutinib treatment. The source is a human donor with chronic lymphocytic leukemia. The CDR3 runs from the conserved cysteine through the conserved F or W. A D gene is named only where the DNA matches it firmly. Expanded clones get a size class; other rows say once, few or many, or leave the size out.

d_call: -
clone_size: -
j_call: TRBJ1-2
v_call: TRBV27
cdr3_nt: TGTGCCAGCAGATCGGGGGATAGGGGCTACACCTTC
cdr3_aa: CASRSGDRGYTF

d_call: -
clone_size: once
j_call: TRBJ2-7
v_call: TRBV7-8
cdr3_nt: TGTGCCAGCAGCTTAGAAGTAGGCTTATTAGCGGGACAGGTCGAGCAGTACTTC
cdr3_aa: CASSLEVGLLAGQVEQYF

d_call: TRBD1
clone_size: few
j_call: TRBJ2-7
v_call: TRBV11-2
cdr3_nt: TGTGCCAGCAGCTTAGGGGACAGGGTGGTGGTCGAGCAGTACTTC
cdr3_aa: CASSLGDRVVVEQYF

d_call: -
clone_size: -
j_call: TRBJ2-7
v_call: TRBV11-2
cdr3_nt: TGTGCCAGCAGCTTAGATGAAGGCGCAGGGTCATCCTACGAGCAGTACTTC
cdr3_aa: CASSLDEGAGSSYEQYF

d_call: -
clone_size: -
j_call: TRBJ1-2
v_call: TRBV7-2
cdr3_nt: TGTGCCAGCAGCATCAGGGGTGGCTACACCTTC
cdr3_aa: CASSIRGGYTF

d_call: -
clone_size: -
j_call: TRBJ1-1
v_call: TRBV5-4
cdr3_nt: TGTGCCAGCAGCTCCGGGACAATGAACACTGAAGCTTTCTTT
cdr3_aa: CASSSGTMNTEAFF

d_call: -
clone_size: few
j_call: TRBJ2-3
v_call: TRBV5-4
cdr3_nt: TGTGCCAGCAGCAGATACAGGGATCCCACAGATACGCAGTATTTT
cdr3_aa: CASSRYRDPTDTQYF

d_call: -
clone_size: -
j_call: TRBJ2-1
v_call: TRBV12-5
cdr3_nt: TGTGCTAGTGGTTTGGTATACGATGAGCAGTTCTTC
cdr3_aa: CASGLVYDEQFF

d_call: -
clone_size: -
j_call: TRBJ2-7
v_call: TRBV7-9
cdr3_nt: TGTGCCAGCAGACCCAAGGGTACACTGTCCTACGAGCAGTACTTC
cdr3_aa: CASRPKGTLSYEQYF

d_call: -
clone_size: -
j_call: TRBJ2-1
v_call: TRBV9
cdr3_nt: TGTGCCAGCAGCGTAGATTTGTGGAATGAGCAGTTCTTC
cdr3_aa: CASSVDLWNEQFF

d_call: -
clone_size: -
j_call: TRBJ2-1
v_call: TRBV25-1
cdr3_nt: TGTGCCAGCAGTGAAAGAACTCGCAATGAGCAGTTCTTC
cdr3_aa: CASSERTRNEQFF

d_call: -
clone_size: few
j_call: TRBJ1-1
v_call: TRBV7-2
cdr3_nt: TGTGCCAGCAGCTTAGTAGGGCGGGCGCTGGGGCAGAACACTGAAGCTTTCTTT
cdr3_aa: CASSLVGRALGQNTEAFF

d_call: -
clone_size: -
j_call: TRBJ1-1
v_call: TRBV6-9
cdr3_nt: TGTGCCAGCAAATCAGTGACAGCGAACACTGAAGCTTTCTTT
cdr3_aa: CASKSVTANTEAFF

d_call: TRBD2
clone_size: -
j_call: TRBJ2-1
v_call: TRBV5-1
cdr3_nt: TGCGCCAGCAGCTTGGTTAGCGGGAGGGCCAGTGAGCAGTTCTTC
cdr3_aa: CASSLVSGRASEQFF

d_call: TRBD2
clone_size: medium-sized
j_call: TRBJ2-1
v_call: TRBV28
cdr3_nt: TGTGCCAGCAGTTTTGGGTTCTGGGGAGGAGCGGGAGAAGGGGAGTACAATGAGCAGTTCTTC
cdr3_aa: CASSFGFWGGAGEGEYNEQFF

d_call: -
clone_size: -
j_call: TRBJ2-3
v_call: TRBV5-1
cdr3_nt: TGCGCCAGCAGCCCCGGACAGAACACAGATACGCAGTATTTT
cdr3_aa: CASSPGQNTDTQYF

d_call: -
clone_size: -
j_call: TRBJ2-7
v_call: TRBV6-5
cdr3_nt: TGTGCCAGCAGTTACACAGGGTCGAGCTCCTACGAGCAGTACTTC
cdr3_aa: CASSYTGSSSYEQYF

d_call: TRBD1
clone_size: -
j_call: TRBJ1-1
v_call: TRBV5-4
cdr3_nt: TGCGCCAGCAGCCAAGATCTTCGGTCAGGGGGAGACACTGAAGCTTTCTTT
cdr3_aa: CASSQDLRSGGDTEAFF

d_call: -
clone_size: -
j_call: TRBJ1-1
v_call: TRBV28
cdr3_nt: TGTGCCAGCAGCAGGACATCCCCTATAAACACTGAAGCTTTCTTT
cdr3_aa: CASSRTSPINTEAFF

d_call: -
clone_size: -
j_call: TRBJ2-2
v_call: TRBV6-6
cdr3_nt: TGTGCCAGCAGCTATAGCACGAACACCGGGGAGCTGTTTTTT
cdr3_aa: CASSYSTNTGELFF

d_call: -
clone_size: -
j_call: TRBJ2-1
v_call: TRBV6-1
cdr3_nt: TGTGCCTCCACGGAGGCAGGGAGCTACAATGAGCAGTTCTTC
cdr3_aa: CASTEAGSYNEQFF

d_call: -
clone_size: -
j_call: TRBJ2-7
v_call: TRBV6-1
cdr3_nt: TGTGCCTGTACTGGACTTCTCTACGAGCAGTACTTC
cdr3_aa: CACTGLLYEQYF

d_call: TRBD1
clone_size: -
j_call: TRBJ2-7
v_call: TRBV5-1
cdr3_nt: TGCGCCAGCAGTACTGGAACAGGGGAATACGAGCAGTACTTC
cdr3_aa: CASSTGTGEYEQYF

d_call: TRBD2
clone_size: -
j_call: TRBJ2-5
v_call: TRBV7-7
cdr3_nt: TGTGCCAGCAGCTCCTCTAGCGGGAGGATGGAGACCCAGTACTTC
cdr3_aa: CASSSSSGRMETQYF

d_call: -
clone_size: -
j_call: TRBJ2-7
v_call: TRBV5-6
cdr3_nt: TGTGCCAGCAGCTTGGGGAAAGGGGGTAACTACGAGCAGTACTTC
cdr3_aa: CASSLGKGGNYEQYF

d_call: -
clone_size: -
j_call: TRBJ2-3
v_call: TRBV2
cdr3_nt: TGTGCCAGCAATGCGGCAGATACGCAGTATTTT
cdr3_aa: CASNAADTQYF

d_call: -
clone_size: -
j_call: TRBJ2-7
v_call: TRBV4-1
cdr3_nt: TGCGCCAGCAGCCAACTCAGGGGCAACGAGCAGTACTTC
cdr3_aa: CASSQLRGNEQYF

d_call: -
clone_size: few
j_call: TRBJ2-2
v_call: TRBV10-3
cdr3_nt: TGTGCCATCAGTGAGCGGGGTACGAACACCGGGGAGCTGTTTTTT
cdr3_aa: CAISERGTNTGELFF

d_call: TRBD2
clone_size: few
j_call: TRBJ2-7
v_call: TRBV30
cdr3_nt: TGTGCCTGGAATGGACTAGCGGGAGCCTACGAGCAGTACTTC
cdr3_aa: CAWNGLAGAYEQYF

d_call: TRBD2
clone_size: -
j_call: TRBJ2-1
v_call: TRBV11-1
cdr3_nt: TGTGCCAGCAGCTCCCGTAGCGGGAGCTCCTACAATGAGCAGTTCTTC
cdr3_aa: CASSSRSGSSYNEQFF

d_call: -
clone_size: -
j_call: TRBJ2-7
v_call: TRBV13
cdr3_nt: TGTGCCAGCAGCTTAGACAGCACCTACGAGCAGTACTTC
cdr3_aa: CASSLDSTYEQYF

d_call: TRBD2
clone_size: -
j_call: TRBJ2-1
v_call: TRBV4-3
cdr3_nt: TGCGCCAGCAGCCAAGATCTAGGGACTACTCGAGCCTCGATCTTC
cdr3_aa: CASSQDLGTTRASIF

d_call: -
clone_size: -
j_call: TRBJ2-1
v_call: TRBV4-1
cdr3_nt: TGCGCCAGCAGCCAAGATTTTCGTACTCAGTTCTTC
cdr3_aa: CASSQDFRTQFF

d_call: TRBD2
clone_size: -
j_call: TRBJ2-3
v_call: TRBV6-1
cdr3_nt: TGTGCCAGCAGTGAAAGATTCCGTGGACTAGCGGGGGACACAGATACGCAGTATTTT
cdr3_aa: CASSERFRGLAGDTDTQYF

d_call: TRBD2
clone_size: few
j_call: TRBJ2-2
v_call: TRBV4-2
cdr3_nt: TGTGCCAGCAGCCAAGAGCCTAGCGGGAGAAGAGGCACCGGGGAGCTGTTTTTT
cdr3_aa: CASSQEPSGRRGTGELFF

d_call: TRBD1
clone_size: -
j_call: TRBJ1-5
v_call: TRBV29-1
cdr3_nt: TGCAGCGACCGACAGGGGGTAGATCCCCAGCATTTT
cdr3_aa: CSDRQGVDPQHF

d_call: -
clone_size: -
j_call: TRBJ2-5
v_call: TRBV7-9
cdr3_nt: TGTGCCAGCAGCCCTCGGATGACTGTTAGGGGGGAGACCCAGTACTTC
cdr3_aa: CASSPRMTVRGETQYF

d_call: -
clone_size: once
j_call: TRBJ2-2
v_call: TRBV7-2
cdr3_nt: TGTGCCAGCAGCTTTGGGGGCGGGGAGCTGTTTTTT
cdr3_aa: CASSFGGGELFF

d_call: -
clone_size: -
j_call: TRBJ1-4
v_call: TRBV19
cdr3_nt: TGTGCCAGTAGTACAAATGAAAAACTGTTTTTT
cdr3_aa: CASSTNEKLFF

d_call: -
clone_size: -
j_call: TRBJ2-1
v_call: TRBV11-2
cdr3_nt: TGTGCCAGCAGCTCTCTAGACAATGAGCAGTTCTTC
cdr3_aa: CASSSLDNEQFF